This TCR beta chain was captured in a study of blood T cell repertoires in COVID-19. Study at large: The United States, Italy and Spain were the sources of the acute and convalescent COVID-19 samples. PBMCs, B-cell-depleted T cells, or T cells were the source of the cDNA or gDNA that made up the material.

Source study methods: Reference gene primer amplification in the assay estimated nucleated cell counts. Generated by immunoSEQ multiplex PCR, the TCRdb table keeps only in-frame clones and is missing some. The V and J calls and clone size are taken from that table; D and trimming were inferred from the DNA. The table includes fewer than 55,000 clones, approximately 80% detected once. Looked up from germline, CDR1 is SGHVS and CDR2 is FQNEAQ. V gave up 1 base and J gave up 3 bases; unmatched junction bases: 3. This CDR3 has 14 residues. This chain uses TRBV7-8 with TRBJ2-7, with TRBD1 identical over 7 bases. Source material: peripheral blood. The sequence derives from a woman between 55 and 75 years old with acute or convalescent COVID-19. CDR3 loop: CASSLDPGGYEQYF. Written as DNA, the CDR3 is TGTGCCAGCAGCTTAGATCCAGGGGGCTACGAGCAGTACTTC.